The 27 T cell receptor beta chains below all came from one sample that was sequenced in a study of blood T cell repertoires in COVID-19. The protocol was immunoSEQ multiplex PCR, while the TCRdb copy is restricted to in-frame clones and leaves out a portion. The sample comprises about 160,000 clones, 75% to 85% of which are singletons, and roughly 10% rests with the top ten. The sequenced sample was peripheral blood. These receptors all stem from a human donor in a cohort sampled during active COVID-19.

The chain couples TRBV6-5 to TRBJ1-1; 7 bases are a match to TRBD1. The V and J ends lost 6 bases and 5 bases, in that order; junction bases with no gene match: 6. Germline V gene sequence: CDR1 MNHEY, CDR2 SVGAGI. CDR3 length: 13 residues. The CDR3, as DNA: TGTGCCAGCAGATCACCACAGGGGACTGAAGCTTTCTTT. This sequence encodes CASRSPQGTEAFF.

The rearrangement uses TRBV5-1 and TRBJ2-1; 11 bases match TRBD2. The ends lost 0 bases at V and 9 bases at J; junction bases unmatched: 5. The V gene's germline CDR1 is SGHRS and CDR2 YFSETQ. CDR3 length: 15 amino acids. In nucleotides, the CDR3 is TGCGCCAGCAGCTTGGCGGTAGCGGGAGGGGGTGAGCAGTTCTTC. Amino acids: CASSLAVAGGGEQFF.

The V and J genes are TRBV6-2 or TRBV6-3 and TRBJ1-2; D not resolved. This CDR3 spans 15 amino acids. Germline V lookup: CDR1 MNHEY, CDR2 SVGEGT. Trimming took off 0 bases at V and 7 bases at J, with 15 bases between the two ends. The CDR3 is CASSYSRGSMRGYTF. The CDR3 coding sequence is TGTGCCAGCAGTTACTCGAGAGGTTCGATGCGTGGCTACACCTTC.

The J gene is TRBJ2-4, the V gene TRBV4-1, with 14 bases identical to TRBD2. CDR3 size: 20 residues. Germline CDR1 MGHRA, CDR2 YSYEKL. V shed 0 bases and J 6 bases; nucleotides not matched to a gene: 13. DNA for the CDR3: TGCGCCAGCAGCCAAGATAGCGGGACTAGCGGGAGAGGGGGGCGAAACATTCAGTACTTC. Its translation is CASSQDSGTSGRGGRNIQYF.

V usage is TRBV10-2 and J usage is TRBJ1-2, with 9 bases matching TRBD1. There are 14 residues in the CDR3. Trimming took 8 bases from V and 8 from J; bases not matched to a gene: 12. Germline V lookup: CDR1 WSHSY, CDR2 SAAADI. The CDR3 coding sequence is TGCGCCAGCGGGGGACAGGGTAAACTAGGGGGCTACACCTTC. As protein: CASGGQGKLGGYTF.

The V gene is TRBV25-1, the J gene TRBJ1-1, with 7 nucleotides matching TRBD1. The germline V gene has CDR1 MGHDK and CDR2 SYGVNS. J lost 9 bases, V lost 4 bases, and 8 bases had no gene match. CDR3 length equals 13 residues. The CDR3 here is CASSGRGQLKAFF. CDR3 bases: TGTGCCAGCAGTGGACGGGGACAGTTGAAAGCTTTCTTT.

The chain has TRBV27 and TRBJ2-2; TRBD2 might be the D (5 bases). From germline, CDR1 is MNHEY and CDR2 SMNVEV (reference sequence). There are 14 residues in the CDR3. V dropped 3 bases and J dropped 4 bases, with 9 bases sitting between them. CDR3 residues: CASSFRGSTGELFF. CDR3 bases: TGTGCCAGCAGTTTTCGGGGAAGCACCGGGGAGCTGTTTTTT.

This clone was found a few times. The CDR3 region is CASSLTVSPVDEQFF. The CDR3 region has the DNA TGTGCCAGCAGTCTAACCGTCTCCCCGGTGGATGAGCAGTTCTTC. The V and J genes are TRBV6-5 and TRBJ2-1; D call uncertain. From germline, CDR1 is MNHEY and CDR2 SVGAGI. V dropped 5 bases and J dropped 8 bases, with 19 bases sitting between them. The CDR3 has 15 residues.

The chain carries TRBV11-2 and TRBJ2-5; 7 nucleotides align to TRBD2. V lost 0 bases and J lost 2; bases outside the gene matches: 3. This CDR3 region has 15 residues. Germline loops: CDR1 SGHAT, CDR2 FQNNGV. The CDR3 DNA reads as TGTGCCAGCAGCTTAGATGGGAGGGAGCAAGAGACCCAGTACTTC. Protein product: CASSLDGREQETQYF.

The rearrangement uses TRBV19 and TRBJ1-4; TRBD1 agrees at 7 bases. The CDR3 runs 14 residues. The germline V gene has CDR1 LNHDA and CDR2 SQIVND (reference sequence). J was trimmed by 3 bases and V by 4 bases; bases with no gene match: 2. For the CDR3, the DNA is TGTGCCAGTAGTACGACAGGGTCTAATGAAAAACTGTTTTTT. Its protein is CASSTTGSNEKLFF.

The V call is TRBV4-3, the J call TRBJ2-2; D is uncertain. The V and J ends lost 4 bases and 6 bases respectively, with 9 bases between them. The CDR3 length is 13 residues. Germline CDR1 and CDR2: LGHNA and YSLEER. The CDR3 sequence is CASSPPVAGELFF. CDR3 DNA: TGCGCCAGCAGCCCCCCTGTTGCCGGGGAGCTGTTTTTT.

The chain has TRBV30 and TRBJ1-3; the match to TRBD1 covers 7 bases. The trim removed 3 bases at V and 1 base at J, leaving 9 bases unmatched. The CDR3 totals 16 residues. The germline V gene encodes CDR1 GTSNPN and CDR2 SVGIG (reference sequence). The CDR3 reads CAWSTWGTESGNTIYF. In nucleotides, the CDR3 is TGTGCCTGGAGCACCTGGGGGACAGAGTCTGGAAACACCATATATTTT.

The V call is TRBV28, the J call TRBJ1-5; TRBD1 aligns across 8 bases. V lost 8 bases to trimming and J lost 0 bases; unmatched junction nucleotides: 15. The germline gives CDR1 MDHEN, CDR2 SYDVKM. CDR3 length: 18 residues. As DNA, the CDR3 is TGTGCCAGCGACAGGGGAGGCTCAGGGAGCTATAGCAATCAGCCCCAGCATTTT. This gives the protein CASDRGGSGSYSNQPQHF.

The gene calls are TRBV6-5 and TRBJ1-2; no firm D call. The CDR3 has 14 residues. Trimming took 0 bases from V and 3 from J, leaving 8 bases between them. The germline CDR1 and CDR2 sequences are MNHEY and SVGAGI. The DNA for the CDR3 is TGTGCCAGCAGTTACTCGGTCGGGGACTATGGCTACACCTTC. As protein: CASSYSVGDYGYTF.

In this sample, this clone turned up a few times. The genes are TRBV5-4 and TRBJ1-2; D perhaps matches TRBD1 (6 bases). Germline CDR1 reads SGHNT; CDR2 reads YYREEE (reference sequence). The V gene lost 4 bases and the J gene lost 10 bases, with 17 bases spanning the gap. The CDR3 has 13 residues. The CDR3 sequence is CASSLRGQTDYTF. The CDR3 bases are TGTGCCAGCAGCCTTAGAGGACAGACTGACTACACCTTC.

This clone appeared once. The chain has TRBV10-3 and TRBJ2-2; D ambiguous. The CDR3 runs 16 residues. The V end lost 2 bases, the J end lost 0 bases, and 10 bases lay between the germline ends. The germline V gene has CDR1 ENHRY and CDR2 SYGVKD. The CDR3 is CAISEGRVSNTGELFF. DNA of the CDR3: TGTGCCATCAGTGAGGGCCGGGTGTCGAACACCGGGGAGCTGTTTTTT.

The rearrangement links TRBV19 to TRBJ1-4; maybe TRBD1 (5 bases). V was shortened by 2 bases and J by 3 bases, with 10 bases between the two germline ends. The CDR3 totals 15 residues. The germline V gene has CDR1 LNHDA and CDR2 SQIVND (reference sequence). The CDR3 here is CASSISDTSNEKLFF. CDR3 nucleotides: TGTGCCAGTAGTATATCGGACACCTCTAATGAAAAACTGTTTTTT.

The chain recombines TRBV28 with TRBJ1-5; TRBD1 agrees at 8 bases. V dropped 3 bases and J dropped 7; count of bases not matched to a gene: 11. This CDR3 contains 16 residues. Germline CDR1 MDHEN, CDR2 SYDVKM. The CDR3 spells CASSFLPDRGRQPQHF. For the CDR3, the DNA is TGTGCCAGCAGTTTTTTGCCTGACAGGGGCAGACAGCCCCAGCATTTT. The full variable domain, rest sourced from reference TRBV28 and TRBJ1-5, is DVKVTQSSRYLVKRTGEKVFLECVQDMDHENMFWYRQDPGLGLRLIYFSYDVKMKEKGDIPEGYSVSREKKERFSLILESASTNQTSMYLCASSFLPDRGRQPQHFGDGTRLSIL.

The chain combines TRBV19 with TRBJ1-5; tentative D call: TRBD1 (5 bases). Germline CDR1 and CDR2: LNHDA and SQIVND (reference sequence). The germline V and J ends were trimmed by 8 bases and 0 bases, with 11 bases remaining between them. This CDR3 contains 14 residues. Here the CDR3 reads CASVGPYSNQPQHF. The CDR3, as DNA: TGTGCCAGTGTGGGGCCCTATAGCAATCAGCCCCAGCATTTT.

V and J are TRBV5-1 and TRBJ2-7; D gene ambiguous. This CDR3 has 13 residues. The V gene's germline CDR1 is SGHRS and CDR2 YFSETQ. V lost 0 bases and J lost 4, with 8 bases in between. The chain's CDR3 is CASSLAQLYEQYF. The CDR3 nucleotides are TGCGCCAGCAGCTTGGCACAGTTGTACGAGCAGTACTTC.

The gene calls are TRBV7-2 and TRBJ1-6; weak D call: TRBD1 (5 bases). Trimming cost V 6 bases and J 6 bases, with 15 bases left between them. The CDR3 sequence is 15 residues long. Germline V gene data show CDR1 as SGHTA and CDR2 as FQGNSA. The CDR3 DNA sequence: TGTGCCAGCAGTCCGAGCAGGGCAATTAATTCACCCCTCCACTTT. The encoded protein is CASSPSRAINSPLHF.

V and J are TRBV30 and TRBJ1-1, with TRBD1 as a possible D gene (5 bases). From germline, CDR1 is GTSNPN and CDR2 SVGIG (reference sequence). The CDR3 length is 14 residues. The germline V and J ends were trimmed by 3 bases and 7 bases, with 18 bases remaining between them. Here the CDR3 DNA reads TGTGCCTGGAGGGAGAAGGGGAGGGTCCTTGAAGCTTTCTTT. Translation: CAWREKGRVLEAFF.

This chain links TRBV5-6 with TRBJ2-7, with a tentative D call TRBD1 (6 bases). The CDR3 sequence is 14 residues long. V was trimmed by 4 bases and J by 2 bases, leaving 13 bases between them. Per germline, CDR1 SGHDT and CDR2 YYEEEE. The CDR3 coding sequence is TGTGCCAGCAGCCCGACCGACAGGCCCTACGAGCAGTACTTC. It encodes CASSPTDRPYEQYF.

This clone was seen only once. The chain employs TRBV3-1 (or the pseudogene TRBV3-2) and TRBJ1-1; tentative D call: TRBD1 (6 bases). CDR1 is LGHDT and CDR2 is YNNKEL in the germline V gene (reference sequence). The CDR3 runs 14 residues. V was pared by 1 base and J by 7 bases, with 13 bases between. CDR3 loop: CASSQVQGLGEAFF. Written as DNA, the CDR3 is TGTGCCAGCAGCCAAGTTCAGGGGCTGGGTGAAGCTTTCTTT.

CDR3 loop: CASRGTDNEQFF. CDR3 bases: TGTGCCAGCAGGGGGACTGACAATGAGCAGTTCTTC. V usage is TRBV2 and J usage is TRBJ2-1; D might be TRBD2 (6 bases). The CDR3 runs to 12 residues. V was pared by 6 bases and J by 5 bases, with 8 bases between. The germline gives CDR1 SNHLY, CDR2 FYNNEI.

The chain recombines TRBV7-6 with TRBJ2-1, with D perhaps matching TRBD2 (6 bases). This CDR3 comprises 15 residues. Germline CDR1 SGHVS, CDR2 FNYEAQ. Trimming took off 0 bases at V and 8 bases at J, with 14 bases between the two ends. This CDR3 reads CASSLAQGGWYEQFF. The CDR3 DNA sequence: TGTGCCAGCAGCTTAGCGCAGGGAGGATGGTATGAGCAGTTCTTC.

The chain has TRBV4-3 and TRBJ1-2, with 9 bases matching TRBD1. The CDR3 has 15 amino acids. From germline, CDR1 is LGHNA and CDR2 YSLEER. Germline trimming cut 0 bases from V and 5 bases from J; bases unmatched to any gene: 4. The CDR3 loop reads CASSQDGTGTYGYTF. For the CDR3, the DNA is TGCGCCAGCAGCCAAGACGGGACAGGGACTTATGGCTACACCTTC.